The clone carrying this T cell receptor (beta chain) was picked up many times. The antigen is not known. The entry originates in a study of metastatic and nonmetastatic thyroid tumors. Study at large: The authors compared repertoires across blood and tumor or nodule tissue from malignant and benign thyroid patients. Notes on the study in general: For both blood and tumor, malignant thyroid tumors reportedly showed significantly higher TCR beta diversity than benign nodules did.

This CDR3 region has 14 residues. Germline lookup yields CDR1 SGHAT and CDR2 FQNNGV. V gave up 5 bases and J gave up 4 bases, with 15 bases separating them. Original processing notes: A distant-metastasis classifier for papillary thyroid cancer was built using CDR3 differences across clinicopathological groups. TCRdb re-called the PCR reads with MiXCR. TCRdb assigned the V and J calls; the authors' analysis was not used. The table includes about 16,000 clones, approximately 12% detected once. Before thyroid surgery, none of the patients had received any treatment. This TCR was sampled from a female donor with papillary thyroid cancer or a benign thyroid nodule (not recorded which). Some clones in this sample may be carry-over from other donors' samples. This chain uses TRBV11-2 with TRBJ2-7, with D possibly matching TRBD1 (5 bases). Sequencing was performed on tumor tissue. The DNA of the CDR3 is TGTGCCAGCAGCGCCCAGGGTGTGGGTTACGAGCAGTACTTC. Protein: CASSAQGVGYEQYF.